These 5 T cell receptor beta chains share one sample of origin, sequenced in a study of blood T cell repertoires in COVID-19. TCRdb's copy holds only in-frame clones and misses some; the assay was immunoSEQ multiplex PCR. This table holds fewer than 400,000 clones, roughly 86% found once. Material: PBMCs or T cells enriched from blood (not recorded which). The receptors originated from a woman aged 25 to 39 who had recovered from COVID-19.

The chain combines TRBV10-3 with TRBJ1-6, with D maybe TRBD1 (6 bases). Germline assignment: CDR1 ENHRY and CDR2 SYGVKD. The length of the CDR3 is 14 residues. Trimming left V 7 bases short and J 10 bases short, with 17 bases between. Here the CDR3 DNA reads TGTGCCATCACCCGAACCAGGGGTAACTCACCCCTCCACTTT. Residues: CAITRTRGNSPLHF.

Comment on this clone: Different DNA sequences within this sample yield the same CDR3. The rearrangement links TRBV12-3 or TRBV12-4 to TRBJ2-7; no clear D. The CDR3 covers 11 residues. The ends were cut back, 5 bases at V and 6 bases at J, with 8 bases in the middle. This chain's CDR3 is CASSIRGEQYF. The CDR3 DNA reads TGTGCCAGCAGTATCAGAGGCGAGCAGTACTTC.

The rearrangement uses TRBV7-9 and TRBJ2-5; 10 nucleotides line up with TRBD1. Germline V gene lookup returns CDR1 SEHNR and CDR2 FQNEAQ (reference sequence). The CDR3 length is 16 residues. J lost 5 bases, V lost 1 base, and 7 bases had no gene match. CDR3 nucleotide sequence: TGTGCCAGCAGCTTAGGCGACAGGGGGCTTCAGGAGACCCAGTACTTC. Protein: CASSLGDRGLQETQYF.

The sample holds one count of this clone. The CDR3 DNA reads as TGTGCCAGCAGCCGGAGCACAGATACGCAGTATTTT. Translation gives CASSRSTDTQYF. The V call is TRBV9, the J call TRBJ2-3; unclear D gene. Germline CDR1 SGDLS, CDR2 YYNGEE. The CDR3 has 12 residues. V was cut by 4 bases and J by 0 bases, with 3 bases left in between.

The chain recombines TRBV7-8 with TRBJ1-2; a weak D match, TRBD1 (5 bases). The V end lost 2 bases, the J end lost 0 bases, and 10 bases lay between the germline ends. The CDR3 runs 15 residues. CDR1 is SGHVS, CDR2 FQNEAQ, per germline. The CDR3 is CASSLRTRANYGYTF. The CDR3 nucleotides read TGTGCCAGCAGCTTACGGACACGTGCTAACTATGGCTACACCTTC.